What follows is one TCR beta chain and its context. What it binds is not known. The data belong to a study of somatic mutations in cytotoxic T cells in rheumatoid arthritis. Study information: Right after diagnosis, and before any treatment had started, patient peripheral blood (about 29 ml EDTA) was drawn. Including V beta1+ cells that were sequenced for TCRB, some T-cell populations stained with V beta antibodies were flow-sorted at nearly 100% purity. General study points: Clonality of CD8+ T cells, which was compared between rheumatoid arthritis patients and age-matched healthy controls, did not differ significantly.

Researchers isolated CD4+ and CD8+ cells by positive magnetic bead selection and then checked their purity by flow cytometry. The protocol was immunoSEQ multiplex PCR, while the TCRdb copy is restricted to in-frame clones and leaves out a portion. The table includes about 29,000 clones, more than 85% detected once. J lost 7 bases, V lost 6 bases, and 10 bases had no gene match. CDR3 size: 13 residues. Per germline, CDR1 SQVTM and CDR2 ANQGSEA. The chain recombines TRBV29-1 with TRBJ2-7; the match to TRBD1 covers 9 bases. This TCR came from an adult with rheumatoid arthritis. The specimen sequenced was CD8+ T cells sorted from blood. The CDR3 DNA sequence: TGCAGCGTGGGACAGGGAGTAAAAGGGGAGCAGTACTTC. This gives the protein CSVGQGVKGEQYF.